This TCR beta chain is from a study of blood T cells in healthy people across ages. Using a J-beta primer mix together with a sample-barcoded 5' primer, a second PCR was run for about 7 to 12 cycles. TCRdb called the 5' RACE reads again in MiXCR, with one record for every CDR3 protein. The data hold about 780,000 distinct CDR3 sequences, with around 50% observed a single time. This clonotype was detected only once. Its antigen is not known. An end of the junction differs from the germline gene, which may be a read error. The study's findings and limits: Compared with aged donors, long-lived donors showed fewer expanded clones, suggesting selection.

This CDR3 region has 13 residues. CDR1 is MDHEN and CDR2 is SYDVKM in the germline V gene. V and J are TRBV28 and TRBJ2-3; D call uncertain. The TCR comes from a man of 80 years or more in good health. Sequenced material: blood. CDR3 nucleotides: TGTGCCGGCAGTTTGACGGGTCCGGATACGCAGTATTTT. It codes for CAGSLTGPDTQYF.